This T cell receptor beta chain originates from a study of T cell responses to AZD1222 COVID-19 vaccine. Points from the study as a whole: Baseline serostatus was positive in only six AZD1222 recipients. A reported finding is that nearly half of spike-specific TCRs target unmutated variant regions. It was only after the peak T cell response that any repertoires were sampled. The donors showed a predominance of white British ancestry and of females, with possible underestimation of clonal diversity.

A remark on this clone: What it recognizes is unknown.

CDR1 and CDR2 from the germline V gene are SNHLY and FYNNEI. CDR3 length: 14 residues. Trimming left V 9 bases short and J 0 bases short, with 12 bases between. The protocol was immunoSEQ multiplex PCR, while the TCRdb copy is restricted to in-frame clones and leaves out a portion. This sample yields approximately 180,000 clones, of which approximately 90% are seen a single time; about 24% belongs to the top ten. This TCR was recovered from an adult who received the AZD1222 COVID-19 vaccine. This sample comprised peripheral blood, obtained 28 days after the second AZD1222 dose. The chain recombines TRBV2 with TRBJ1-3; D is possibly TRBD1 (6 bases). In DNA form, the CDR3 reads TGTGCCAGTGGACAGCCAAGCTCTGGAAACACCATATATTTT. This sequence encodes CASGQPSSGNTIYF. The full variable domain, rest sourced from reference TRBV2 and TRBJ1-3, is EPEVTQTPSHQVTQMGQEVILRCVPISNHLYFYWYRQILGQKVEFLVSFYNNEISEKSEIFDDQFSVERPDGSNFTLKIRSTKLEDSAMYFCASGQPSSGNTIYFGEGSWLTVV.